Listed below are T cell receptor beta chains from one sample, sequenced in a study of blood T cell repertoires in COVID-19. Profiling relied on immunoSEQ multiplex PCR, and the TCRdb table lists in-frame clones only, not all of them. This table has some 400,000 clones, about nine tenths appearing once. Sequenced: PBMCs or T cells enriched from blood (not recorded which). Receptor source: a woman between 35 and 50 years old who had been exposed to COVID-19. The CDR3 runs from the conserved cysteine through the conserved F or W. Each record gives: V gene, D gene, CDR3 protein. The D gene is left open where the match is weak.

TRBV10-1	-	CASSESHITQNVNTEAFF
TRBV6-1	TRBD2	CASSERSPGLAGGKETQYF
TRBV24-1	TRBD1	CATQGAGVETQYF
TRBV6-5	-	CASSYSTEYGYTF
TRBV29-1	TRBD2	CSVVPASGKNIQYF
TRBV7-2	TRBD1	CASSLEGQGRGNNEQFF
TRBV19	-	CASQDTSNQPQHF
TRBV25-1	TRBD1	CASSEAGTGNQPQHF
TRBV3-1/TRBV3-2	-	CASSQDTGSTDTQYF
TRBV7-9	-	CASRVDQGYGYTF
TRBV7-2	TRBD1	CASSLRARGNEQYF
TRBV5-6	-	CASSLSGGNEKLFF
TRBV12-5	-	CASAYREGRPEAFF
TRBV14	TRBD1	CASSQGHRGNSPLHF
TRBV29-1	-	CSVVLRSLDTEAFF
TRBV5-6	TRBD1	CASSLETGDEQYF
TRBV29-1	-	CSVDVLARDNEQFF
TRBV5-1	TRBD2	CASSLSRRGGSYNEQFF
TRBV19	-	CASSPGTGAYEQYF
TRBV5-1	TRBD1	CASSLTHQGGNNEKLFF
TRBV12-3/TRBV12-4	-	CASSLHGEGEQFF
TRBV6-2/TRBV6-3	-	CASSYSAASSYNEQFF
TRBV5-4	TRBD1	CASSPGQGVANTEAFF
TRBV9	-	CASSADIMNTEAFF
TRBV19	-	CASSSENFANEKLFF
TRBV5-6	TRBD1	CASSYPGQVGGYTF
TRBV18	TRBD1	CASSPGTGGDYGYTF
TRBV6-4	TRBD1	CASSPDRGNYGYTF
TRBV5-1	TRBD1	CASSRPGQGDTEAFF
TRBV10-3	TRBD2	CATEAGGTSSYEQYF
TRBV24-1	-	CATSDRRDTQPQHF
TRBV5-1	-	CASSFSTETQYF
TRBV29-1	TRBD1	CSVGQGTFYEQYF
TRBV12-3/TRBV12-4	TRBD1	CASRHTGDYEQYF
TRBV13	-	CASSFRSRRAGGYTF
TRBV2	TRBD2	CASSELVLAGAHEQFF
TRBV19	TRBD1	CASRPRRTGADYGYTF
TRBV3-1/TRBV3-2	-	CASSPVAGRKTEAFF
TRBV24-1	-	CATSDGGDRSYEQYF
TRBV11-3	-	CASSLLLHYEQYF
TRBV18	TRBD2	CASSPLGLAGGPGTDTQYF
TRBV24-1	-	CATSGGGIGYTF
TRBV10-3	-	CASSPAVPIEGGELFF
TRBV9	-	CASSVATANYGYTF
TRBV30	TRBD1	CAWAEDRGVNTIYF
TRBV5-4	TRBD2	CASSFGGGGAMNEQFF
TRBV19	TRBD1	CASRPSRQGSNQPQHF
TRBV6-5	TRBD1	CASSLRQGAPGELFF
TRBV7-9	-	CASSVTQGKNEKLFF
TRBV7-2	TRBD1	CASSLRQGGQPQHF
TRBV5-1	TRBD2	CASRRGLAETYEQYF
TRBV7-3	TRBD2	CASSLVAGRGWNEQFF
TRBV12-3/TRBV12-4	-	CASRPAVGTQYF